This TCR beta chain was obtained from a study of OX40 agonist ivuxolimab in advanced cancers. Study-wide results and limits: Within 6 weeks, CD4+ and CD8+ blood T cells expanded clonally at 0.1 to 3.0 mg/kg. On average, a greater number of expanded clones characterised CD8+ T cells relative to CD4+.

In regard to this clone: Its antigen is currently unknown.

The assay was immunoSEQ multiplex PCR, and TCRdb's table has in-frame clones only and misses some. The sample has some 70,000 clones; approximately 86% are singletons. Trimming took off 4 bases at V and 0 bases at J, with 11 bases between the two ends. This CDR3 spans 15 amino acids. Germline V gene sequence: CDR1 LNHDA, CDR2 SQIVND (reference sequence). The sequencing here drew on CD4+ or CD8+ T cells sorted from blood, taken in a trial of the OX40 agonist ivuxolimab. The origin of this receptor is an adult with an advanced solid tumor such as melanoma, head and neck, liver or kidney cancer. The chain links TRBV19 to TRBJ2-3, with D unresolved. The CDR3 coding sequence is TGTGCCAGTAGTACCGACCATGATAGCACAGATACGCAGTATTTT. This encodes CASSTDHDSTDTQYF.